This T cell receptor (beta chain) was identified during a study of blood T cell repertoires in COVID-19. In the authors' methods: Researchers report that nucleated cell counts were estimated from reference gene primer amplification. Repertoires were generated with immunoSEQ multiplex PCR, while TCRdb's copy carries only in-frame clones and drops some. V and J calls and clone size are copied from that table; D and trimming were computed from the DNA. This table has more than 350,000 clones, over 75% appearing once. Trimming took 11 bases from V and 0 from J, leaving 10 bases between them. Germline lookup yields CDR1 KGHDR and CDR2 SFDVKD. The CDR3 length is 12 residues.

The chain couples TRBV24-1 to TRBJ2-7; weak D call: TRBD2 (5 bases). The sample was PBMCs or T cells enriched from blood (not recorded which). The receptor was derived from a man aged 18 to 35 who had recovered from COVID-19. The CDR3 sequence is CAIKTSSYEQYF. The CDR3 DNA reads as TGTGCCATCAAAACTAGCTCCTACGAGCAGTACTTC.